This entry lists 8 T cell receptor beta chains sequenced from one sample in a study of T cells in Graves' hyperthyroidism and ophthalmopathy. The CDR3 regions of TCR beta were amplified from RNA transcripts. The study used the HTBI primer set for a first-round RT-PCR of the TCR CDR3. TCRdb itself ran the multiplex PCR reads through MiXCR, one entry per CDR3 protein. The repertoire consists of roughly 290,000 distinct CDR3 sequences, with about 17% occurring once and the leading ten covering approximately 60%. The sequenced sample consisted of blood. The source of these receptors is a woman aged 55-75 years with Graves' ophthalmopathy.

Ten or more counts support this clonotype. V gene TRBV3-1 combines with J gene TRBJ1-2; D possibly corresponds to TRBD1 (5 bases). The CDR3 has 14 residues. Germline V lookup: CDR1 LGHDT, CDR2 YNNKEL (reference sequence). The V and J ends lost 0 bases and 8 bases respectively, with 13 bases between them. CDR3 loop: CASSQESTARGYTF. CDR3 nucleotides: TGTGCCAGCAGCCAAGAATCGACAGCGAGGGGCTACACCTTC.

The chain uses TRBV2 and TRBJ2-7; TRBD1 agrees at 8 bases. In germline, CDR1 is SNHLY, CDR2 FYNNEI. CDR3 length: 18 residues. Germline trimming cut 5 bases from V and 2 bases from J; bases unmatched to any gene: 17. CDR3 protein: CASSTAGGVNSWTYEQYF. CDR3 nucleotide sequence: TGTGCCAGCAGTACCGCAGGGGGCGTGAACTCGTGGACCTACGAGCAGTACTTC.

This clonotype has more than one count but fewer than ten. The chain uses TRBV4-2 and TRBJ1-4; D is uncertain. Germline CDR1 reads LGHNA; CDR2 reads YNFKEQ. V shed 0 bases and J shed 0 bases, with 5 bases lying between them. The CDR3 contains 15 residues. The CDR3 loop reads CASSQEYSTNEKLFF. Written as DNA, the CDR3 is TGTGCCAGCAGCCAAGAGTATTCAACTAATGAAAAACTGTTTTTT.

This clonotype has a handful of counts. The CDR3 region is CASSYGQLNTGELFF. CDR3 nucleotides: TGCGCCAGCAGCTACGGACAGTTGAACACCGGGGAGCTGTTTTTT. V gene TRBV5-1 combines with J gene TRBJ2-2; TRBD1 might be the D (6 bases). The CDR3 loop spans 15 amino acids. Trimming cost V 3 bases and J 1 base, with 10 bases left between them. Germline CDR1 and CDR2: SGHRS and YFSETQ.

Comments on this clonotype: The junction and the germline gene differ at one end; a read error may be behind it. The genes are TRBV28 and TRBJ2-1; D perhaps matches TRBD2 (6 bases). This CDR3 region has 19 residues. The germline gives CDR1 MDHEN, CDR2 SYDVKM. The CDR3 DNA follows: TGTCCCAGCTCCCTGGCGGGACGGGGAAGCGGTAGCTCCTACAATGAGCAGTTCTTC. Translating gives CPSSLAGRGSGSSYNEQFF.

At least ten counts were recorded for this clonotype. This chain links TRBV12-3 or TRBV12-4 with TRBJ2-1, with 10 bases aligning to TRBD1. J gave up 5 bases and V 4 bases, and 5 bases lay outside the gene matches. The CDR3 contains 15 residues. The CDR3 coding sequence is TGTGCCAGCAGTTCGCGGGACAGGGGTCACAATGAGCAGTTCTTC. Its protein product is CASSSRDRGHNEQFF.

This clonotype has at least ten counts. This chain uses TRBV20-1 with TRBJ2-2; TRBD1 aligns across 8 bases. The germline V gene has CDR1 DFQATT and CDR2 SNEGSKA (reference sequence). V shed 2 bases, J shed 0 bases, and the junction held 11 bases outside the gene matches. The CDR3 sequence is 18 residues long. As DNA, the CDR3 is TGCAGTGCTAGACGGACAGGGACCCTCCGCGCGAACACCGGGGAGCTGTTTTTT. It is translated as CSARRTGTLRANTGELFF.

Concerning this clonotype: A much larger clone differs by one base, so this may be a read error. The rearrangement uses TRBV3-1 and TRBJ2-5; no clear D. V was clipped by 4 bases and J by 7 bases, with 13 bases between them. CDR3 length: 13 residues. Germline V gene lookup returns CDR1 LGHDT and CDR2 YNNKEL (reference sequence). The DNA for the CDR3 is TGTGCCAGCAGCCCCAGGCGGAAAGTGACCCAGTACTTC. Amino acid sequence: CASSPRRKVTQYF.